These 30 T cell receptor beta chains were sequenced from one sample in a study of human T cells and chemical hapten exposure. Noted time point: healthy volunteer bleed at 6 weeks. The template was total RNA from unfractionated whole blood. TCRdb re-derived calls from the RACE reads in MiXCR, one entry per CDR3 protein. The sample carries around 45,000 distinct CDR3 sequences, about 4% recorded once. Sequenced: whole blood. The receptors come from a human donor in good health. Some clones in this sample may be carry-over from other donors' samples.

The table lists this clonotype with many counts. J is TRBJ2-1 and V is TRBV20-1; 10 nucleotides line up with TRBD1. Germline CDR1 is DFQATT and CDR2 is SNEGSKA (reference sequence). Trimming cost V 3 bases and J 8 bases; bases outside gene matches: 4. This CDR3 region has 13 residues. For the CDR3, the DNA is TGCAGTGCTAGTGGACAGGGGGACGATGAGCAGTTCTTC. Protein: CSASGQGDDEQFF.

This clonotype was detected many times. CDR3 sequence (DNA): TGTGCCAGCAGTTTTTCTGGGGTGGATGAGCAGTTCTTC. It translates to CASSFSGVDEQFF. V gene TRBV28 combines with J gene TRBJ2-1; D remains unclear. The CDR3 consists of 13 residues. Trimming pared 3 bases from V and 8 bases from J, leaving 11 bases between. From germline, CDR1 is MDHEN and CDR2 SYDVKM.

This clonotype came up a few times. The chain is built from TRBV9 and TRBJ2-7; TRBD2 matches 8 bases. This CDR3 contains 16 residues. From germline, CDR1 is SGDLS and CDR2 YYNGEE. V was pared by 0 bases and J by 5 bases, with 10 bases of the junction left unmatched. As DNA, the CDR3 is TGTGCCAGCAGCGTAGAGAGAGGGGGACTAGACAACGAGCAGTACTTC. This sequence encodes CASSVERGGLDNEQYF.

There are a few counts of this clonotype. The V gene is TRBV27, the J gene TRBJ2-7, with TRBD1 matching over 9 bases. J lost 9 bases, V lost 6 bases, and 18 bases had no gene match. This CDR3 spans 16 amino acids. Germline assignment: CDR1 MNHEY and CDR2 SMNVEV (reference sequence). CDR3 DNA sequence: TGTGCCAGCAGCCCAAATCTCTCGGGACAGGGAGGTGTGCAGTACTTC. Amino acid sequence: CASSPNLSGQGGVQYF.

This clonotype was counted many times. V gene TRBV12-3 or TRBV12-4 combines with J gene TRBJ2-1; 10 nucleotides agree with TRBD2. The length of the CDR3 is 16 residues. V dropped 5 bases and J dropped 5; count of bases not matched to a gene: 9. This CDR3 is CASSRLAGRGHNEQFF. In DNA, the CDR3 is TGTGCCAGCAGTCGACTAGCGGGCCGGGGCCACAATGAGCAGTTCTTC.

The V gene is TRBV20-1, the J gene TRBJ2-7; 10 bases are shared with TRBD1. The germline V gene has CDR1 DFQATT and CDR2 SNEGSKA (reference sequence). With 5 bases clipped from V and 2 bases from J, the junction kept 6 bases outside the gene matches. This CDR3 comprises 14 residues. CDR3 residues: CSAPRDRGPYEQYF. CDR3 nucleotides: TGCAGTGCTCCCCGGGACAGGGGACCCTACGAGCAGTACTTC.

This clonotype has only a few counts. The chain joins TRBV28 to TRBJ2-5, with 10 bases fitting TRBD1. Losses at the gene ends were 8 bases for V and 5 bases for J; bases not matched to a gene: 11. The CDR3 covers 15 residues. Germline CDR1 and CDR2: MDHEN and SYDVKM. In nucleotides, the CDR3 is TGTGCCAGCCGCTGGGGGACAGGGGCGTCGGAGACCCAGTACTTC. Its protein is CASRWGTGASETQYF.

This clonotype was detected only a few times. The J gene is TRBJ2-7, the V gene TRBV12-3 or TRBV12-4; 8 bases are a match to TRBD2. J was trimmed by 2 bases and V by 7 bases; bases with no gene match: 16. The CDR3 has 17 residues. As DNA, the CDR3 is TGTGCCAGCACCTTGGGACTAGGGGGGGGACGTGCCTACGAGCAGTACTTC. This gives the protein CASTLGLGGGRAYEQYF.

This chain links TRBV29-1 with TRBJ1-1, with 9 bases lining up with TRBD1. The length of the CDR3 is 14 residues. Germline CDR1 and CDR2: SQVTM and ANQGSEA. V gave up 1 base and J gave up 10 bases; unmatched junction bases: 10. The CDR3 region is CSVEVSGTGPIAFF. CDR3 DNA sequence: TGCAGCGTTGAAGTATCCGGGACAGGGCCTATAGCTTTCTTT. The entire variable domain, with the rest obtained from reference TRBV29-1 and TRBJ1-1, is as follows: SAVISQKPSRDICQRGTSLTIQCQVDSQVTMMFWYRQQPGQSLTLIATANQGSEATYESGFVIDKFPISRPNLTFSTLTVSNMSPEDSSIYLCSVEVSGTGPIAFFGQGTRLTVV.

In this sample, this clonotype turned up a few times. V usage is TRBV5-6 and J usage is TRBJ1-2, with D possibly matching TRBD1 (6 bases). The CDR3 spans 14 residues. Trimming shortened V by 0 bases and J by 3 bases, and 9 bases separated the two germline ends. Germline V lookup: CDR1 SGHDT, CDR2 YYEEEE. Here the CDR3 DNA reads TGTGCCAGCAGCTTGGGGAAGGGGGACTATGGCTACACCTTC. It codes for CASSLGKGDYGYTF.

This clonotype appeared many times. V gene TRBV5-6 combines with J gene TRBJ1-2; 7 bases agree with TRBD1. The CDR3 has 14 amino acids. The ends lost 3 bases at V and 0 bases at J; junction bases unmatched: 2. Germline CDR1 reads SGHDT; CDR2 reads YYEEEE. The CDR3 DNA reads TGTGCCAGCAGCTGGGACAGATCTAACTATGGCTACACCTTC. Translating it yields CASSWDRSNYGYTF.

This clonotype was seen ten or more times. Its ends do not fully match the called genes, so a read error is possible. The chain has TRBV6-1 and TRBJ2-6; D is uncertain. Germline CDR1 and CDR2: MNHNS and SASEGT. There are 12 residues in the CDR3. CDR3 nucleotide sequence: TGTGCCAGCAGTACAAGGGCTAACGTCCTGACTTTC. Translation gives CASSTRANVLTF.

This clonotype has ten or more counts. The chain has TRBV12-3 or TRBV12-4 and TRBJ2-7, with D unresolved. Trimming removed 4 bases from V and 2 bases from J, with 9 bases in between. This CDR3 is 13 amino acids long. CDR3 protein: CASSSGRTYEQYF. The CDR3 DNA reads TGTGCCAGCAGTTCCGGCAGAACCTACGAGCAGTACTTC.

This clonotype has at least ten counts. CDR3 nucleotide sequence: TGTGCCAGCAGTCCACAGGGACAGGGGGGCGGCTACACCTTC. It translates to CASSPQGQGGGYTF. The genes are TRBV27 and TRBJ1-2; 11 positions agree with TRBD1. Germline V gene lookup returns CDR1 MNHEY and CDR2 SMNVEV (reference sequence). V lost 5 bases to trimming and J lost 8 bases; unmatched junction nucleotides: 7. The CDR3 has 14 amino acids.

This clonotype was seen more than once but under ten times. This sequence joins TRBV5-1 and TRBJ1-2; 10 nucleotides match TRBD1. The CDR3 has 18 amino acids. Germline V gives CDR1 SGHRS, CDR2 YFSETQ. V lost 4 bases to trimming and J lost 7 bases; unmatched junction nucleotides: 19. CDR3 nucleotides: TGCGCCAGCAGCCCGACACCGGGGACAGGGGCTAAAGGAGGTGGCTACACCTTC. Its translation is CASSPTPGTGAKGGGYTF.

This clonotype was picked up many times. CDR3 residues: CASSGQGRDSYNEQFF. For the CDR3, the DNA is TGTGCCAGCAGCGGCCAGGGCCGGGACTCCTACAATGAGCAGTTCTTC. The genes are TRBV12-3 or TRBV12-4 and TRBJ2-1; either TRBD1 or TRBD2 may fit D (5 bases each). CDR3 length equals 16 residues. Trimming cost V 6 bases and J 0 bases, with 15 bases left between them.

This clonotype was counted many times. This chain joins TRBV20-1 and TRBJ2-7, with 7 bases identical to TRBD2. V shed 5 bases, J shed 3 bases, and the junction held 13 bases outside the gene matches. The germline V gene encodes CDR1 DFQATT and CDR2 SNEGSKA (reference sequence). The length of the CDR3 is 15 residues. CDR3 amino acids: CSARQIVLAVYEQYF. CDR3 nucleotide sequence: TGCAGTGCTCGTCAAATCGTCCTAGCGGTCTACGAGCAGTACTTC.

This clonotype was counted a few times. The chain carries TRBV21-1 and TRBJ1-2; TRBD1 reflects the table's D call only, with no check against the DNA. TRBV21-1 is assigned pseudogene status. This CDR3 is built from 14 residues. The CDR3 coding sequence is TGTGCCAGCAGCATGGGACAGGGGGTCTATGGCTACACCTTC. Residues: CASSMGQGVYGYTF.

This clonotype was counted ten times or more. The V gene is TRBV5-1, the J gene TRBJ1-1, with D perhaps TRBD1 (6 bases). Deletions cut 0 bases from V and 0 bases from J, with 9 bases between. Germline assignment: CDR1 SGHRS and CDR2 YFSETQ. CDR3 length: 15 residues. DNA of the CDR3: TGCGCCAGCAGCTTGGTCGGGGGCATGAACACTGAAGCTTTCTTT. It is translated as CASSLVGGMNTEAFF.

This clonotype was seen many times. V gene TRBV28 combines with J gene TRBJ1-3; D is uncertain. CDR3 length equals 15 residues. The V and J ends lost 2 bases and 0 bases respectively, with 8 bases between them. Germline V gene lookup returns CDR1 MDHEN and CDR2 SYDVKM. CDR3 amino acids: CASSLIHSSGNTIYF. Here the CDR3 DNA reads TGTGCCAGCAGTTTAATCCACTCCTCTGGAAACACCATATATTTT.

This clonotype was detected many times. V is TRBV25-1 and J is TRBJ1-5; D gene unclear. The CDR3 is 13 amino acids. V was cut by 2 bases and J by 7 bases, with 9 bases left in between. CDR1 and CDR2 (germline): MGHDK, SYGVNS. The DNA for the CDR3 is TGTGCCAGCAGTGAACGGGCTGGGCAGCCCCAGCATTTT. Translating gives CASSERAGQPQHF.

There are many counts of this clonotype. The conserved closing phenylalanine or tryptophan is absent in this CDR3, likely reflecting a read error. The DNA is omitted, as the CDR3 cannot be located on it reliably, and the CDR3 follows TCRdb's listing. This rearrangement joins TRBV28 to TRBJ1-1; the D call of TRBD1 is as the table states it, not checked on the DNA. The CDR3 has 13 amino acids, counting both end residues. The germline gives CDR1 MDHEN, CDR2 SYDVKM. CDR3 loop: CASSLLTGTGPVS.

J is TRBJ1-2 and V is TRBV14; 7 nucleotides line up with TRBD1. CDR1 and CDR2 from the germline V gene are SGHDN and FVKESK. The CDR3 consists of 15 residues. With 1 base clipped from V and 5 bases from J, the junction kept 7 bases outside the gene matches. CDR3 residues: CASSQAGGSIYGYTF. CDR3 DNA sequence: TGTGCCAGCAGCCAAGCAGGGGGGTCCATATATGGCTACACCTTC.

This clonotype showed up just a few times. The J gene is TRBJ2-7, the V gene TRBV10-2; 7 bases align to TRBD2. Germline CDR1 is WSHSY and CDR2 is SAAADI. Germline trimming cut 0 bases from V and 2 bases from J; bases unmatched to any gene: 4. The CDR3 runs to 15 residues. The CDR3 DNA follows: TGCGCCAGCAGTGAGTCAGGCGGGAGAACCTACGAGCAGTACTTC. It specifies CASSESGGRTYEQYF.

This clonotype was observed a handful of times. This sequence joins TRBV5-6 and TRBJ1-1; D gene uncertain. The ends were cut back, 4 bases at V and 0 bases at J, with 10 bases in the middle. Germline CDR1 is SGHDT and CDR2 is YYEEEE. This CDR3 has 14 amino acids. CDR3 sequence reads: CASSRGGMNTEAFF. The CDR3 region has the DNA TGTGCCAGCAGCCGAGGCGGGATGAACACTGAAGCTTTCTTT. Based on the CDR3 plus reference TRBV5-6 and TRBJ1-1, the full variable domain is DAGVTQSPTHLIKTRGQQVTLRCSPKSGHDTVSWYQQALGQGPQFIFQYYEEEERQRGNFPDRFSGHQFPNYSSELNVNALLLGDSALYLCASSRGGMNTEAFFGQGTRLTVV.

This clonotype occurred many times. This sequence joins TRBV27 and TRBJ2-7; TRBD2 aligns across 7 bases. CDR3 length: 15 amino acids. From germline, CDR1 is MNHEY and CDR2 SMNVEV (reference sequence). Germline trimming cut 4 bases from V and 3 bases from J; bases unmatched to any gene: 9. The CDR3 region has the DNA TGTGCCAGCAGTTCCCCCCTGGCGGGAGACTACGAGCAGTACTTC. It translates to CASSSPLAGDYEQYF.

This clonotype was counted ten times or more. CDR3 region: CSARNSRDVPSYEQYF. The DNA of the CDR3 is TGCAGTGCTAGAAACTCTAGGGACGTTCCCTCCTACGAGCAGTACTTC. The chain is built from TRBV20-1 and TRBJ2-7; D is tentatively TRBD1 or TRBD2 (5 bases each). Trimming left V 2 bases short and J 0 bases short, with 17 bases between. CDR3 size: 16 residues. From germline, CDR1 is DFQATT and CDR2 SNEGSKA (reference sequence).

This clonotype was detected ten times or more. J is TRBJ2-7 and V is TRBV5-8; 9 bases map to TRBD1. The CDR3 contains 13 residues. V shed 9 bases, J shed 3 bases, and the junction held 7 bases outside the gene matches. Per the germline V gene, CDR1 is SGHTS and CDR2 is YDEGEE. The CDR3 coding sequence is TGTGCCAACTGGGGACAGGGCGTCTACGAGCAGTACTTC. It yields the protein CANWGQGVYEQYF.

This clonotype was seen repeatedly, ten times or more. The CDR3 here is CASSWAASGANVLTF. DNA for the CDR3: TGTGCCAGCAGTTGGGCAGCCTCTGGGGCCAACGTCCTGACTTTC. The chain uses TRBV12-3 or TRBV12-4 and TRBJ2-6; no clear D. CDR3 length: 15 residues. The V end lost 4 bases, the J end lost 0 bases, and 7 bases lay between the germline ends.

Many counts were recorded for this clonotype. This sequence joins TRBV6-6 and TRBJ1-1; D may be TRBD1 (6 bases). Trimming took 7 bases from V and 1 from J, leaving 13 bases between them. This CDR3 is built from 14 residues. Germline values: CDR1 MNHNY, CDR2 SVGAGI (reference sequence). CDR3 sequence reads: CASTPTGKNTEAFF. The CDR3 DNA is TGTGCCAGCACCCCAACAGGGAAGAACACTGAAGCTTTCTTT.